The 32 T cell receptor beta chains below were found in one sample sequenced in a study of T cells in tumors after PD-1 blockade. Measured with immunoSEQ multiplex PCR; TCRdb has only the in-frame clones, and not every one. The sample records 60,000 or so clones, roughly 75% being singletons. Material: PBMCs, obtained before anti-PD-1 treatment. The receptors were gathered from a human donor with basal cell carcinoma.

The genes are TRBV13 and TRBJ2-3; TRBD2 might be the D (6 bases). This CDR3 comprises 18 residues. Trimming removed 0 bases from V and 2 bases from J, with 18 bases in between. Germline V gene lookup returns CDR1 PRHDT and CDR2 FYEKMQ (reference sequence). CDR3 residues: CASSLGLILEGYTDTQYF. The CDR3 nucleotides are TGTGCCAGCAGCTTAGGCCTAATATTGGAGGGGTACACAGATACGCAGTATTTT.

The J gene is TRBJ2-3, the V gene TRBV29-1, with 8 positions matching TRBD2. This CDR3 comprises 14 residues. Germline V gives CDR1 SQVTM, CDR2 ANQGSEA. The V segment lost 4 bases and the J segment 2 bases; nucleotides outside the gene matches: 5. This CDR3 reads CSVGRGGLTDTQYF. The CDR3 region has the DNA TGCAGCGTTGGACGGGGGGGCCTCACAGATACGCAGTATTTT.

The rearrangement joins TRBV7-3 to TRBJ2-3, with D perhaps TRBD1 (5 bases). Germline V gene lookup returns CDR1 SGHTA and CDR2 FQGTGA. The V end lost 1 base, the J end lost 11 bases, and 16 bases lay between the germline ends. The CDR3 spans 14 residues. Written as DNA, the CDR3 is TGTGCCAGCAGCTTAAATGCAGGGCCGAGTGAGCAGTATTTT. This sequence encodes CASSLNAGPSEQYF.

The chain combines TRBV5-4 with TRBJ2-3, with a weak D call TRBD1 (6 bases). The CDR3 runs 14 residues. The V end lost 1 base, the J end lost 7 bases, and 13 bases lay between the germline ends. Per the germline V gene, CDR1 is SGHNT and CDR2 is YYREEE (reference sequence). The CDR3, as DNA: TGTGCCAGCAGCTTGCCAGGGGCATTGAATACGCAGTATTTT. Its translation is CASSLPGALNTQYF.

V gene TRBV6-1 combines with J gene TRBJ1-5; D ambiguous. Between the trimmed V and J ends, which lost 3 bases and 4 bases, there was a span of 16 bases. CDR3 size: 16 residues. Germline CDR1 MNHNS, CDR2 SASEGT. The CDR3 sequence is CASSEALTRSNQPQHF. As DNA, the CDR3 is TGTGCCAGCAGTGAGGCCCTGACCAGAAGTAATCAGCCCCAGCATTTT.

In its sample, this clone was seen a few times. The CDR3 is CASSPYRVLENTEAFF. CDR3 coding DNA: TGTGCCAGCAGCCCCTATCGAGTTTTGGAGAACACTGAAGCTTTCTTT. V and J are TRBV7-3 and TRBJ1-1; D is undetermined. CDR1 SGHTA and CDR2 FQGTGA come from the germline V gene. V lost 5 bases and J 1 base, leaving 17 bases between the germline ends. This CDR3 comprises 16 residues.

This chain uses TRBV19 with TRBJ1-5, with D perhaps matching TRBD1 (6 bases). CDR1 LNHDA and CDR2 SQIVND come from the germline V gene (reference sequence). V was pared by 6 bases and J by 2 bases, with 14 bases between. This CDR3 spans 15 amino acids. The CDR3 sequence: CASRRGQGGNQPQHF. As DNA, the CDR3 is TGTGCCAGTAGACGGGGGCAGGGAGGCAATCAGCCCCAGCATTTT. Supplemented by reference TRBV19 and TRBJ1-5, the full variable domain reads DGGITQSPKYLFRKEGQNVTLSCEQNLNHDAMYWYRQDPGQGLRLIYYSQIVNDFQKGDIAEGYSVSREKKESFPLTVTSAQKNPTAFYLCASRRGQGGNQPQHFGDGTRLSIL.

This clone was picked up a small number of times. The gene calls are TRBV10-2 and TRBJ1-5; D is uncertain. Germline CDR1 WSHSY, CDR2 SAAADI. CDR3 size: 14 residues. The V end lost 2 bases, the J end lost 3 bases, and 8 bases lay between the germline ends. CDR3 sequence reads: CASSEGQNNQPQHF. The DNA for the CDR3 is TGCGCCAGCAGTGAGGGGCAGAACAATCAGCCCCAGCATTTT.

V is TRBV10-3 and J is TRBJ2-6; 11 bases match TRBD1. CDR1 and CDR2 from the germline V gene are ENHRY and SYGVKD. The CDR3 is made up of 19 amino acids. With V trimmed by 5 bases and J by 1 base, 10 bases remained unmatched. As DNA, the CDR3 is TGTGCCATCAGTACCGCCGGGACAGGGGGTTTATCTGGGGCCAACGTCCTGACTTTC. This encodes CAISTAGTGGLSGANVLTF.

This chain links TRBV9 with TRBJ2-7; no firm D call. V was clipped by 0 bases and J by 7 bases, with 17 bases between them. Per the germline V gene, CDR1 is SGDLS and CDR2 is YYNGEE. The CDR3 is 15 residues long. CDR3 residues: CASSVDPRNQGEQYF. The CDR3 DNA reads TGTGCCAGCAGCGTAGACCCGAGGAACCAAGGAGAGCAGTACTTC.

The rearrangement joins TRBV9 to TRBJ1-2, with D tentatively TRBD1 (5 bases). This CDR3 comprises 13 residues. The germline gives CDR1 SGDLS, CDR2 YYNGEE. V lost 0 bases and J 5 bases, leaving 8 bases between the germline ends. The CDR3 region has the DNA TGTGCCAGCAGCGTAGGGACAAATTATGGCTACACCTTC. It yields the protein CASSVGTNYGYTF.

J is TRBJ1-1 and V is TRBV6-5; D is unclear. With 5 bases removed from V and 7 bases from J, the gap between germline ends came to 17 bases. Germline CDR1 MNHEY, CDR2 SVGAGI. This CDR3 is 14 amino acids long. The CDR3 region is CASSPRSPGIEAFF. CDR3 DNA: TGTGCCAGCAGTCCCAGGTCCCCCGGGATTGAAGCTTTCTTT.

The chain couples TRBV12-3 or TRBV12-4 to TRBJ1-5; D is unclear. V lost 6 bases to trimming and J lost 11 bases, with 17 bases between them. The CDR3 consists of 13 residues. The CDR3, as DNA: TGTGCCAGCAGCGCTGGTTTTAGGGATTCCCAGCATTTT. This encodes CASSAGFRDSQHF.

The chain combines TRBV30 with TRBJ1-6, with D possibly TRBD1 on 5 matching bases. V dropped 5 bases and J dropped 10 bases, with 6 bases sitting between them. The CDR3 spans 10 residues. From germline, CDR1 is GTSNPN and CDR2 SVGIG (reference sequence). The CDR3: CAWGGSPLHF. The CDR3 DNA reads as TGTGCCTGGGGGGGATCACCCCTCCACTTT.

A few counts support this clone. The chain couples TRBV6-6 to TRBJ1-1; maybe TRBD1 (6 bases). The CDR3 spans 14 residues. Germline V gene lookup returns CDR1 MNHNY and CDR2 SVGAGI (reference sequence). V shed 4 bases and J shed 0 bases, with 9 bases lying between them. The CDR3 protein is CASSSDSMNTEAFF. The CDR3 coding sequence is TGTGCCAGCAGTTCGGACAGCATGAACACTGAAGCTTTCTTT.

The chain has TRBV4-1 and TRBJ1-5; D is unclear. V lost 1 base and J 1 base, leaving 8 bases between the germline ends. The germline V gene has CDR1 MGHRA and CDR2 YSYEKL. The CDR3 totals 15 residues. CDR3 nucleotide sequence: TGCGCCAGCAGCCAAGGGTTTATAAGCAATCAGCCCCAGCATTTT. It yields the protein CASSQGFISNQPQHF.

The chain links TRBV10-2 to TRBJ1-2; D perhaps matches TRBD1 (6 bases). The CDR3 consists of 13 residues. V dropped 2 bases and J dropped 4 bases, with 8 bases sitting between them. CDR1 is WSHSY and CDR2 is SAAADI in the germline V gene. The CDR3, as DNA: TGCGCCAGCAGTGAGACAGGGACCTATGGCTACACCTTC. Translating gives CASSETGTYGYTF.

V is TRBV6-5 and J is TRBJ2-1; 11 bases fit TRBD2. CDR3 length: 16 residues. V shed 4 bases and J 4 bases; nucleotides not matched to a gene: 6. The V gene's germline CDR1 is MNHEY and CDR2 SVGAGI. The CDR3 nucleotides are TGTGCCAGCAGTTCACGACTAGCGGGGACGTACAATGAGCAGTTCTTC. Translating it yields CASSSRLAGTYNEQFF.

The chain has TRBV6-5 and TRBJ2-7, with unresolved D. Germline V gene data show CDR1 as MNHEY and CDR2 as SVGAGI. This CDR3 is 14 amino acids long. The V end was cut by 0 bases, the J end by 3 bases, with 9 bases between. CDR3 sequence (DNA): TGTGCCAGCAGTTACTCGGCGCGCCACTACGAGCAGTACTTC. It yields the protein CASSYSARHYEQYF.

This clone was observed once. V gene TRBV3-1 (or the pseudogene TRBV3-2) combines with J gene TRBJ2-3, with unresolved D. V was trimmed by 6 bases and J by 5 bases, leaving 9 bases between them. Germline values: CDR1 LGHDT, CDR2 YNNKEL (reference sequence). This CDR3 is 12 amino acids long. The CDR3 loop reads CASSRQQDTQYF. In DNA form, the CDR3 reads TGTGCCAGCAGTCGACAACAAGATACGCAGTATTTT.

The V and J genes are TRBV19 and TRBJ2-7; 7 bases align to TRBD1. This CDR3 comprises 13 residues. CDR1 and CDR2 from the germline V gene are LNHDA and SQIVND (reference sequence). V shed 5 bases and J 1 base; nucleotides not matched to a gene: 2. DNA of the CDR3: TGTGCCAGTAGTGAGGGACAGTCCTACGAGCAGTACTTC. It codes for CASSEGQSYEQYF. Full variable domain (rest looked up from reference TRBV19 and TRBJ2-7): DGGITQSPKYLFRKEGQNVTLSCEQNLNHDAMYWYRQDPGQGLRLIYYSQIVNDFQKGDIAEGYSVSREKKESFPLTVTSAQKNPTAFYLCASSEGQSYEQYFGPGTRLTVT.

The J gene is TRBJ2-7, the V gene TRBV9, with D perhaps TRBD1 (5 bases). Trimming stripped 0 bases from V and 4 bases from J, with 11 bases between. CDR1 SGDLS and CDR2 YYNGEE come from the germline V gene. This CDR3 contains 14 residues. CDR3 loop: CASSVEPQGYEQYF. The CDR3 nucleotides are TGTGCCAGCAGCGTAGAACCCCAGGGATACGAGCAGTACTTC.

The rearrangement joins TRBV18 to TRBJ1-5; the D gene is possibly TRBD1 (6 bases). Germline loops: CDR1 KGHSH, CDR2 LQKENI. V was clipped by 2 bases and J by 4 bases, with 12 bases between them. The CDR3 covers 15 residues. The CDR3 is CASSPTGQTNQPQHF. CDR3 nucleotides: TGTGCCAGCTCACCAACTGGACAGACTAATCAGCCCCAGCATTTT. Complete variable domain (other parts from reference TRBV18 and TRBJ1-5): NAGVMQNPRHLVRRRGQEARLRCSPMKGHSHVYWYRQLPEEGLKFMVYLQKENIIDESGMPKERFSAEFPKEGPSILRIQQVVRGDSAAYFCASSPTGQTNQPQHFGDGTRLSIL.

The CDR3 spells CASSGGLSSGNTIYF. The CDR3 DNA follows: TGTGCCAGCAGCGGTGGACTAAGCTCTGGAAACACCATATATTTT. This rearrangement joins TRBV9 to TRBJ1-3; D unresolved. The CDR3 extends over 15 amino acids. CDR1 is SGDLS and CDR2 is YYNGEE in the germline V gene. The V end lost 3 bases, the J end lost 0 bases, and 10 bases lay between the germline ends. Looking up the rest from reference TRBV9 and TRBJ1-3 gives the full variable domain: DSGVTQTPKHLITATGQRVTLRCSPRSGDLSVYWYQQSLDQGLQFLIQYYNGEERAKGNILERFSAQQFPDLHSELNLSSLELGDSALYFCASSGGLSSGNTIYFGEGSWLTVV.

This chain joins TRBV3-1 (or the pseudogene TRBV3-2) and TRBJ2-5; D is uncertain. The CDR3 sequence is 12 residues long. Germline V gives CDR1 LGHDT, CDR2 YNNKEL (reference sequence). V lost 4 bases and J lost 5, with 8 bases in between. The CDR3 is CASSPSLETQYF. As DNA, the CDR3 is TGTGCCAGCAGCCCTAGTCTCGAGACCCAGTACTTC.

The V gene is TRBV5-1, the J gene TRBJ2-5; weak D call: TRBD2 (6 bases). CDR3 length: 13 residues. Germline-derived CDR1 and CDR2 are SGHRS and YFSETQ. Trimming removed 6 bases from V and 5 bases from J, with 14 bases in between. The CDR3 sequence: CASKYGGPETQYF. Written as DNA, the CDR3 is TGCGCCAGCAAGTACGGGGGTCCCGAGACCCAGTACTTC.

The V gene is TRBV6-2 or TRBV6-3, the J gene TRBJ1-3; possibly TRBD1 for D (5 bases). Trimming took off 6 bases at V and 0 bases at J, with 18 bases between the two ends. This CDR3 region has 17 residues. Germline V lookup: CDR1 MNHEY, CDR2 SVGEGT. The CDR3 region has the DNA TGTGCCAGCAGCCCTTCAGGGCCTGTGGGCTCTGGAAACACCATATATTTT. Protein product: CASSPSGPVGSGNTIYF.

Comment on this clone: Germline and junction disagree at one end, which may indicate a read error. This chain connects TRBV3-1 (or the pseudogene TRBV3-2) to TRBJ2-5; TRBD2 agrees at 10 bases. The CDR3 extends over 16 amino acids. CDR1 is LGHDT, CDR2 YNNKEL, per germline (reference sequence). The CDR3 nucleotides are TGTGCCGGCAGTCCAAGAACTAGCGGGGCTTCTGAGACCCAGTACTTC. This translates into CAGSPRTSGASETQYF.

This chain joins TRBV15 and TRBJ2-2; 9 nucleotides match TRBD1. The CDR3 is 17 residues long. After removal of 0 bases from V and 3 bases from J, the junction contained 5 bases not matched to a gene. Germline CDR1 and CDR2: LNHNV and YYDKDF (reference sequence). The CDR3 loop is CATSREQGARYTGELFF. Written as DNA, the CDR3 is TGTGCCACCAGCAGAGAACAGGGGGCCAGATACACCGGGGAGCTGTTTTTT.

CDR3 sequence: CARSFPGLGSGANVLTF. The CDR3 DNA follows: TGTGCCAGAAGCTTCCCCGGGCTGGGCTCTGGGGCCAACGTCCTGACTTTC. The chain employs TRBV5-3 and TRBJ2-6, with D uncertain. TRBV5-3 qualifies as an ORF whose function is uncertain. The CDR3 length is 17 residues. V shed 2 bases and J shed 0 bases, with 12 bases lying between them.

The rearrangement links TRBV19 to TRBJ1-4; D is ambiguous. The CDR3 extends over 21 amino acids. V was pared by 0 bases and J by 0 bases, with 23 bases between. Germline CDR1 reads LNHDA; CDR2 reads SQIVND (reference sequence). Here the CDR3 DNA reads TGTGCCAGTAGTATAGAACCCCCCGGCTTTTCGCAGTCAGCAACTAATGAAAAACTGTTTTTT. This gives the protein CASSIEPPGFSQSATNEKLFF.

The V and J genes are TRBV5-5 and TRBJ2-7; the match to TRBD1 covers 10 bases. The CDR3 sequence is 15 residues long. Germline-derived CDR1 and CDR2 are SGHKS and YYEKEE (reference sequence). V shed 6 bases, J shed 0 bases, and the junction held 6 bases outside the gene matches. The DNA of the CDR3 is TGTGCCAGCAATCATCGGGACAGGGGCTCCTACGAGCAGTACTTC. Amino acid sequence: CASNHRDRGSYEQYF. The full variable domain, rest sourced from reference TRBV5-5 and TRBJ2-7, is DAGVTQSPTHLIKTRGQQVTLRCSPISGHKSVSWYQQVLGQGPQFIFQYYEKEERGRGNFPDRFSARQFPNYSSELNVNALLLGDSALYLCASNHRDRGSYEQYFGPGTRLTVT.